This T cell receptor beta chain was documented in a study of cytomegalovirus exposure and HLA in healthy donors. Primers: 60 Vbeta forward and 13 Jbeta reverse. The method was immunoSEQ multiplex PCR; TCRdb's version includes in-frame clones alone and lacks a portion of them. The top ten hold about 3% of the sample, which has approximately 150,000 clones, more than 60% seen once. Germline CDR1 reads GTSNPN; CDR2 reads SVGIG (reference sequence). The J segment lost 7 bases and the V segment lost 2 bases, leaving 9 bases of the junction unmatched. The CDR3 sequence is 16 residues long. The chain carries TRBV30 and TRBJ2-1; 12 nucleotides align to TRBD2. This receptor was identified in a man aged 40-55 years in good health and CMV-seronegative. Sequenced input: PBMCs. The DNA for the CDR3 is TGTGCCTGGAGTTATCCTAGCGGGGGGGCCATAAATGAGCAGTTCTTC. Protein: CAWSYPSGGAINEQFF.